This TCR beta chain was documented in a study of glioma-infiltrating T cells after dendritic cell vaccination. Study information: Patients received three intradermal dendritic cell vaccine injections at biweekly intervals.

Selection required adequate fresh-frozen tumor tissue plus more than two years' survival data. Measured with immunoSEQ multiplex PCR; TCRdb has only the in-frame clones, and not every one. The table shows about 92,000 clones, with 70% to 90% occurring only once. The sequence came from a human donor with glioblastoma. Specimen: blood, collected before dendritic cell vaccination.

The CDR3 loop reads CASSLDRVRGINTEAFF. The CDR3 DNA is TGTGCCAGCAGCTTAGACAGGGTCCGGGGGATTAACACTGAAGCTTTCTTT. The chain uses TRBV7-3 and TRBJ1-1; 7 nucleotides align to TRBD1. The CDR3 has 17 amino acids. Trimming at V came to 2 bases and at J to 2 bases, leaving 11 bases not matched to a gene. Germline loops: CDR1 SGHTA, CDR2 FQGTGA.